This T cell receptor beta chain comes out of a study of identical twins. Comments on this clonotype: Its target is unknown. Being one base from a much bigger clone, this may be a read error.

Broader study findings: Researchers reported excess low generation probability among twin-shared out-of-frame alpha sequences.

Each CDR3 protein gets one entry after TCRdb re-called the 5' RACE reads with MiXCR. Here the sample spans 650,000 to 800,000 distinct CDR3 sequences, 8.6% being singletons. This sample was also put to use in a study of yellow fever vaccine responses in identical twins. That source reports: A vaccine T cell response that seemed partly convergent and partly personalized was reported in twins.

The TCR comes from a woman under 30 in good health. Sequenced material: PBMCs.

The DNA of the CDR3 is TGTGCCAGCAGCGTAGTAAGGCCGGGGAATGAGCAGTACTTC. As protein: CASSVVRPGNEQYF. The chain is built from TRBV9 and TRBJ2-1; D perhaps matches TRBD2 (5 bases). TRBJ2-7 explains the end of the DNA better; the J call may be wrong. This CDR3 has 14 residues. CDR1 SGDLS and CDR2 YYNGEE come from the germline V gene.